A single sample gave rise to the 22 T cell receptor beta chains below, sequenced in a study of T cells in Graves' hyperthyroidism and ophthalmopathy. From RNA transcripts, TCR beta CDR3 regions were amplified. The HTBI primer set served for first-round RT-PCR of the TCR CDR3. TCRdb analysed the multiplex PCR reads with MiXCR anew, one entry per CDR3 protein. The sample carries about 95,000 distinct CDR3 sequences, 35% to 45% recorded once. Material for sequencing was peripheral blood or thyroid tissue (not recorded which). Receptors were obtained from a woman in her twenties or thirties with Graves' hyperthyroidism.

This clonotype appeared a few times. Written as DNA, the CDR3 is TGCAGTGCTAGAGGGGGACAGGGCAGGGGCTACACCTTC. As protein: CSARGGQGRGYTF. The chain recombines TRBV20-1 with TRBJ1-2, with 9 bases that match TRBD1. The CDR3 is 13 amino acids. With V trimmed by 1 base and J by 8 bases, 5 bases remained unmatched. Germline CDR1 DFQATT, CDR2 SNEGSKA (reference sequence).

This chain joins TRBV6-1 and TRBJ1-5; 10 bases are a match to TRBD1. CDR1 and CDR2 from the germline V gene are MNHNS and SASEGT. The CDR3 spans 15 residues. The V gene end was trimmed by 5 bases and the J gene end by 5 bases; junction bases not matched to a gene: 6. The CDR3 reads CASSTRTGGYQPQHF. The CDR3 DNA sequence: TGTGCCAGCAGTACCCGGACAGGGGGGTATCAGCCCCAGCATTTT.

The V and J genes are TRBV12-3 or TRBV12-4 and TRBJ2-5; 7 positions match TRBD2. This CDR3 has 15 amino acids. J lost 9 bases, V lost 1 base, and 11 bases had no gene match. The CDR3 region is CASSLGDYHNQPQYF. CDR3 DNA: TGTGCCAGCAGTTTAGGGGACTACCACAATCAGCCCCAGTACTTC.

About this clonotype itself: A read error may explain this, as a much larger clone is one base away. The chain is built from TRBV5-5 and TRBJ2-7, with a possible D match to TRBD2 (6 bases). The germline V gene encodes CDR1 SGHKS and CDR2 YYEKEE (reference sequence). The CDR3 length is 15 residues. V lost 4 bases and J 4 bases, leaving 18 bases between the germline ends. The DNA for the CDR3 is TGTGCCAGCAGCCGAGATTTGGGGACTCCGTACGAGCAGTACTTC. It specifies CASSRDLGTPYEQYF.

J is TRBJ2-7 and V is TRBV27; 7 positions match TRBD2. J gave up 5 bases and V 11 bases, and 15 bases lay outside the gene matches. Germline CDR1 and CDR2: MNHEY and SMNVEV (reference sequence). The CDR3 is made up of 14 amino acids. In DNA form, the CDR3 reads TGTGCCTGCAAAACGGGACTAACCCGGGACGAGCAGTACTTC. It yields the protein CACKTGLTRDEQYF.

The count of this clonotype is one. The CDR3: CATSKGLANYGYTF. CDR3 nucleotide sequence: TGTGCCACCAGCAAGGGCCTCGCTAACTATGGCTACACCTTC. V gene TRBV15 combines with J gene TRBJ1-2, with unresolved D. Germline lookup yields CDR1 LNHNV and CDR2 YYDKDF (reference sequence). Between the trimmed V and J ends, which lost 4 bases and 0 bases, there was a span of 9 bases. The CDR3 sequence is 14 residues long.

The J gene is TRBJ1-4, the V gene TRBV7-2, with no clear D. Germline CDR1 SGHTA, CDR2 FQGNSA. There are 13 residues in the CDR3. Between the trimmed V and J ends, which lost 3 bases and 7 bases, there was a span of 9 bases. DNA for the CDR3: TGTGCCAGCAGCTTGAGTACGGCTGAAAAACTGTTTTTT. Protein product: CASSLSTAEKLFF.

This clonotype was seen repeatedly, ten times or more. V usage is TRBV9 and J usage is TRBJ2-2, with 9 bases that match TRBD1. Germline trimming cut 3 bases from V and 4 bases from J; bases unmatched to any gene: 10. CDR1 and CDR2 (germline): SGDLS, YYNGEE. The CDR3 length is 17 residues. The CDR3, as DNA: TGTGCCAGCAGCGAGCGACCGGGACAGGGTAGCACCGGGGAGCTGTTTTTT. Its translation: CASSERPGQGSTGELFF.

This chain joins TRBV12-3 or TRBV12-4 and TRBJ1-5; a possible D gene is TRBD1 (5 bases). Trimming pared 4 bases from V and 11 bases from J, leaving 12 bases between. The CDR3 sequence is 12 residues long. The CDR3 reads CASSWGRETQHF. The CDR3 DNA is TGTGCCAGCAGTTGGGGACGAGAGACCCAGCATTTT.

This rearrangement joins TRBV28 to TRBJ2-5; the D is unclear. This CDR3 comprises 15 residues. The V end was cut by 8 bases, the J end by 5 bases, with 21 bases between. Germline-derived CDR1 and CDR2 are MDHEN and SYDVKM. CDR3 DNA sequence: TGTGCCAGCTCCCAGACCCTTATACTGGGTGAGACCCAGTACTTC. Translation gives CASSQTLILGETQYF.

There are many counts of this clonotype. The chain couples TRBV20-1 to TRBJ2-7; no clear D gene. CDR3 size: 14 residues. V lost 0 bases and J lost 1, with 10 bases in between. Germline lookup yields CDR1 DFQATT and CDR2 SNEGSKA (reference sequence). In DNA, the CDR3 is TGCAGTGCTAGAGATCAGGCCTTTTCCTACGAGCAGTACTTC. It codes for CSARDQAFSYEQYF.

This clonotype was counted a few times. This sequence joins TRBV18 and TRBJ1-1; D may be TRBD1 (5 bases). From germline, CDR1 is KGHSH and CDR2 LQKENI. CDR3 length: 15 amino acids. The V gene lost 6 bases and the J gene lost 5 bases, with 19 bases spanning the gap. CDR3 residues: CASSGGVGRRTEAFF. As DNA, the CDR3 is TGTGCCAGCTCCGGGGGAGTGGGGCGTCGGACTGAAGCTTTCTTT.

Concerning this clonotype itself: One base away lies a much larger clone, so this may be a sequencing read error. The chain links TRBV6-6 to TRBJ2-3, with 8 positions matching TRBD1. This CDR3 has 15 amino acids. V was pared by 6 bases and J by 0 bases, with 5 bases of the junction left unmatched. Germline values: CDR1 MNHNY, CDR2 SVGAGI (reference sequence). This CDR3 reads CASRGRDRSTDTQYF. Here the CDR3 DNA reads TGTGCCAGCAGAGGCCGGGACAGGAGCACAGATACGCAGTATTTT.

In the case of this clonotype: It may be a read error: a sequence one base away is much more abundant. Because it lacks the conserved phenylalanine or tryptophan at the end, this CDR3 is likely a read error. The chain recombines TRBV13 with TRBJ2-3; D remains ambiguous. Germline lookup yields CDR1 PRHDT and CDR2 FYEKMQ (reference sequence). The CDR3 spans 15 residues. With 5 bases removed from V and 1 base from J, the gap between germline ends came to 13 bases. CDR3 in DNA: TGTGCCAGCAGCCTGGCCGGCTGGGGCACAGATACGCAGTATCTT. Translation gives CASSLAGWGTDTQYL.

On this clonotype: A much larger clone sits a single nucleotide away, making a read error possible. This chain connects TRBV3-1 to TRBJ1-4; maybe TRBD1 (6 bases). The germline V gene has CDR1 LGHDT and CDR2 YNNKEL (reference sequence). The length of the CDR3 is 13 residues. The CDR3 bases are TGTGCCAGCAGCCAAGACAGGGGACGGAAACTGTCTTTT. Residues: CASSQDRGRKLSF. Drawing the rest from reference TRBV3-1 and TRBJ1-4, the complete variable domain is DTAVSQTPKYLVTQMGNDKSIKCEQNLGHDTMYWYKQDSKKFLKIMFSYNNKELIINETVPNRFSPKSPDKAHLNLHINSLELGDSAVYFCASSQDRGRKLSFGSGTQLSVL.

This clonotype was recorded a few times. The J gene is TRBJ2-3, the V gene TRBV11-2; 7 bases agree with TRBD1. The V segment lost 6 bases and the J segment 6 bases; nucleotides outside the gene matches: 6. Germline assignment: CDR1 SGHAT and CDR2 FQNNGV. CDR3 length: 13 residues. The CDR3 spells CASSAQGSDTQYF. As DNA, the CDR3 is TGTGCCAGCAGTGCACAGGGGTCGGATACGCAGTATTTT.

Comments on this clonotype: Since a much larger clone is just one base distant, this may be a read error. The gene calls are TRBV12-3 or TRBV12-4 and TRBJ2-3, with D hard to call. This CDR3 is 15 amino acids long. CDR3: CATSDFSRVPDTRYF. The CDR3 DNA follows: TGTGCCACCAGTGATTTCTCCCGGGTTCCTGATACGCGGTATTTT.

This clonotype was recorded many times. This rearrangement joins TRBV10-3 to TRBJ1-2; D might be TRBD1 (5 bases). Per the germline V gene, CDR1 is ENHRY and CDR2 is SYGVKD. The CDR3 runs to 13 residues. The V gene lost 2 bases and the J gene lost 1 base, with 5 bases spanning the gap. The CDR3 DNA reads as TGTGCCATCAGTGAGGACAGTAACTATGGCTACACCTTC. Encoded protein: CAISEDSNYGYTF.

At least ten counts were recorded for this clonotype. The CDR3: CASSGDRANAEVGSNQPQHF. The CDR3 DNA is TGTGCCAGCAGTGGGGACAGGGCTAATGCGGAGGTGGGTAGCAATCAGCCCCAGCATTTT. The genes are TRBV2 and TRBJ1-5; TRBD1 matches at 9 bases. CDR3 length: 20 amino acids. Germline CDR1 and CDR2: SNHLY and FYNNEI. The ends lost 4 bases at V and 0 bases at J; junction bases unmatched: 16.

This clonotype was detected ten times or more. This chain joins TRBV7-6 and TRBJ2-7; the match to TRBD2 covers 9 bases. This CDR3 region has 16 residues. V dropped 5 bases and J dropped 7; count of bases not matched to a gene: 15. Germline V gene data show CDR1 as SGHVS and CDR2 as FNYEAQ. The CDR3 loop reads CASSQKRLAAFREQYF. CDR3 nucleotide sequence: TGTGCCAGCAGCCAAAAACGACTAGCGGCCTTTAGGGAGCAGTACTTC.

The sample holds one count of this clonotype. V and J are TRBV20-1 and TRBJ2-5; 7 bases line up with TRBD2. J gave up 5 bases and V 4 bases, and 16 bases lay outside the gene matches. The CDR3 length is 16 residues. CDR1 and CDR2 (germline): DFQATT, SNEGSKA (reference sequence). The CDR3 nucleotides are TGCAGTGCTATCGCCACGGCGGGAGCGGAGTGGGAGACCCAGTACTTC. Translating it yields CSAIATAGAEWETQYF.

V gene TRBV28 combines with J gene TRBJ1-1, with TRBD1 matching over 7 bases. This CDR3 has 13 amino acids. V shed 7 bases and J 9 bases; nucleotides not matched to a gene: 11. Germline CDR1 MDHEN, CDR2 SYDVKM. Here the CDR3 reads CASKERTGGKAFF. The DNA of the CDR3 is TGTGCCAGCAAGGAGCGGACAGGAGGCAAAGCTTTCTTT.